The clone carrying this TCR beta chain was detected once. Its specificity is not known. This table comes from immunoSEQ multiplex PCR, and its TCRdb copy is limited to in-frame clones, with some not included. The data contain 130,000 to 150,000 clones, approximately 85% of them singletons. This record belongs to a study of T cell responses to AZD1222 COVID-19 vaccine. The CDR3 consists of 16 residues. The V gene end was trimmed by 5 bases and the J gene end by 1 base; junction bases not matched to a gene: 4. Germline CDR1 MDHEN, CDR2 SYDVKM. Overall study findings and caveats: Across the whole spike, CD4 TCRs peaked at regions 160-218 and 743-854.

This sequence joins TRBV28 and TRBJ1-4; TRBD1 agrees at 10 bases. This clonotype was sampled from an adult in good health. The sequenced sample was peripheral blood, obtained on day 0 of MenACWY control vaccination. As DNA, the CDR3 is TGTGCCAGCAGTAGTGGACAGGGGGTAACTAATGAAAAACTGTTTTTT. Translated, it gives CASSSGQGVTNEKLFF.